Listed here is a single T cell receptor (beta chain). Its target is unknown. This specimen belongs to a study of T cell responses to AZD1222 COVID-19 vaccine. Study-wide results and limits: Donors skewed white British and female; clonal diversity was possibly underestimated. CD4 TCRs linked to vaccination spanned spike, dominating at 160-218 and 743-854. Per reports, nearly half of all spike-specific TCRs target regions that are unmutated in variants. It was only after the peak T cell response that any repertoires were sampled.

TCRdb's copy holds only in-frame clones and misses some; the assay was immunoSEQ multiplex PCR. The table includes about 84,000 clones, about 86% detected once. This CDR3 contains 14 residues. Germline values: CDR1 SGHRS, CDR2 YFSETQ. The ends were cut back, 5 bases at V and 1 base at J, with 12 bases in the middle. Sequencing used peripheral blood, obtained 28 days after the second AZD1222 dose. The receptor comes from an adult who received the AZD1222 COVID-19 vaccine. The chain is built from TRBV5-1 and TRBJ2-5, with D hard to call. CDR3 nucleotide sequence: TGCGCCAGCAGTCGGGCCGGTTTCCAAGAGACCCAGTACTTC. As protein: CASSRAGFQETQYF.